Below, one T cell receptor beta chain is given with its context. What it recognizes is unknown. With 6 bases removed from V and 5 bases from J, the gap between germline ends came to 22 bases. In germline, CDR1 is DFQATT, CDR2 SNEGSKA (reference sequence). This CDR3 has 16 amino acids. The data belong to a study of vaccination and CD4 T cells after COVID-19. Turning to the study itself: Overlapping SARS-CoV-2, HCoV-NL63, HCoV-OC43 and HCoV-229E spike peptides stimulated the cells. Control cultures used a CEFX viral epitope pool, an HIV-1 Nef peptide pool, or no peptide.

Documented treatment: roughly 10-day PBMC culture with coronavirus spike peptide pools or control peptides (ViraFEST assay). IL-2 at 9.5 to 10 IU/ml and peptide pools at 9 to 10 ug/ml were added to PBMCs cultured at over 1.5 million per well. The assay that was used to sequence DNA from cultured CD4+ T cells was the Oncomine TCR Beta short-read assay. Investigators isolated genomic DNA from cultured CD4+ T cells. TCRdb used MiXCR to reprocess the PCR reads, holding one entry per CDR3 protein. The sample lists 17,000 or so distinct CDR3 sequences, 31% occurring once. The sample comprised cultured CD4+ T cells from blood. The rearrangement uses TRBV20-1 and TRBJ2-2; D possibly matches TRBD1 or TRBD2 (5 bases each). The source is a human donor with COVID-19. In nucleotides, the CDR3 is TGCAGTGCCCCCGTCTACCCCGGGACCTATACCGGGGAGCTGTTTTTT. Translated: CSAPVYPGTYTGELFF.